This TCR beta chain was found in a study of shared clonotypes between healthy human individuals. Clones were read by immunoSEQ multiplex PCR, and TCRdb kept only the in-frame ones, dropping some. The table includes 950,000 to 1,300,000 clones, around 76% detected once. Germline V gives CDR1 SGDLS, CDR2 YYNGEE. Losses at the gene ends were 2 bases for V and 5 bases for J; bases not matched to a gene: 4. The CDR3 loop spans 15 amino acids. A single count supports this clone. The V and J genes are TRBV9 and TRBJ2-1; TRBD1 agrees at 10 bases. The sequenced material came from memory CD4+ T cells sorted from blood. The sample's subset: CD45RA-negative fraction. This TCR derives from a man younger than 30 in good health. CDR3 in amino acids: CASSVPDRGDNEQFF. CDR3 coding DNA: TGTGCCAGCAGCGTGCCGGACAGGGGGGACAATGAGCAGTTCTTC.